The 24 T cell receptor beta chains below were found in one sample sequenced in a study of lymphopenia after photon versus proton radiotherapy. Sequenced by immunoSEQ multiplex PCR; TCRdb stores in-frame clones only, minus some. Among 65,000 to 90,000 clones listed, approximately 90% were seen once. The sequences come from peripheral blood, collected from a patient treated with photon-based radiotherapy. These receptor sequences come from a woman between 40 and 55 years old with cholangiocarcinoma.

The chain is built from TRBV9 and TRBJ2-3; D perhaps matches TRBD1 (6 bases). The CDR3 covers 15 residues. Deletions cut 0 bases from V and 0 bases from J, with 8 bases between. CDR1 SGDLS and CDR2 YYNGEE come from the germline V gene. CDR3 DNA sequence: TGTGCCAGCAGCGTAGAAACAGGGAGCACAGATACGCAGTATTTT. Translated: CASSVETGSTDTQYF.

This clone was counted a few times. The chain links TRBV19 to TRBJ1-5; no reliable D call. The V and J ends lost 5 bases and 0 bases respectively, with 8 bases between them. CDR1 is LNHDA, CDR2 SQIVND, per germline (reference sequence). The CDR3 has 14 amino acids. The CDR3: CASSVFDSNQPQHF. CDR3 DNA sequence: TGTGCCAGTAGTGTTTTCGATAGCAATCAGCCCCAGCATTTT.

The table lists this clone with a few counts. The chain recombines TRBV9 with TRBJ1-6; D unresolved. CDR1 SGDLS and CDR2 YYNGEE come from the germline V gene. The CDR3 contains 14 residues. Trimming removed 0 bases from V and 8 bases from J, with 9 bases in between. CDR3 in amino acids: CASSVAGSDSPLHF. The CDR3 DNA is TGTGCCAGCAGCGTAGCAGGTAGTGATTCACCCCTCCACTTT.

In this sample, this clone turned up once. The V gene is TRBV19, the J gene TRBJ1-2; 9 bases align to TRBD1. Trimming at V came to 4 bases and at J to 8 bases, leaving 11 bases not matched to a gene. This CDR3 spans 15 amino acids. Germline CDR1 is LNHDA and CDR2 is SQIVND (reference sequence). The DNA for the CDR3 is TGTGCCAGTAGTACTCAACAGGGGGCGCGATACGGCTACACCTTC. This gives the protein CASSTQQGARYGYTF.

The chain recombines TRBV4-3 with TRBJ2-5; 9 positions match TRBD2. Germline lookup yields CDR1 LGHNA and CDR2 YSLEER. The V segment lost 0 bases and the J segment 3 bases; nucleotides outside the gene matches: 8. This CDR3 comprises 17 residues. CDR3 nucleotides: TGCGCCAGCAGCCAAGATCCGTCGCCTAGCGGGGAAGAGACCCAGTACTTC. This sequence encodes CASSQDPSPSGEETQYF.

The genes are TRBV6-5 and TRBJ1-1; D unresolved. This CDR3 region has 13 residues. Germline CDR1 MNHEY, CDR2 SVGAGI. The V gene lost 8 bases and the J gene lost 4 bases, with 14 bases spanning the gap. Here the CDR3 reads CASVSGSGTEAFF. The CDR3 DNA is TGTGCCAGCGTCTCCGGATCCGGCACTGAAGCTTTCTTT.

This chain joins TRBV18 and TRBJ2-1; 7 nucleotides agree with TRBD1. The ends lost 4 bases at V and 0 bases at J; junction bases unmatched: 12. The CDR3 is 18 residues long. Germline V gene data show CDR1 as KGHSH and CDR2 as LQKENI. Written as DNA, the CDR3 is TGTGCCAGCTCACGAAAAGGACAGGCCATAGTCTCCTACAATGAGCAGTTCTTC. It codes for CASSRKGQAIVSYNEQFF.

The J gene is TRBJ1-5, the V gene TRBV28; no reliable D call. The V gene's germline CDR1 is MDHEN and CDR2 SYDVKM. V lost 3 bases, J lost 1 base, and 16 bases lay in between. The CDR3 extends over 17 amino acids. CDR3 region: CASSFSRTAGSNQPQHF. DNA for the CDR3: TGTGCCAGCAGTTTCTCCCGGACCGCCGGGAGCAATCAGCCCCAGCATTTT.

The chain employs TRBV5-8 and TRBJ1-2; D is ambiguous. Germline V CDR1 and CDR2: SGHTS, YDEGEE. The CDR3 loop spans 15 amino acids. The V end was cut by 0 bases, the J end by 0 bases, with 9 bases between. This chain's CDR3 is CASSLGTLPNYGYTF. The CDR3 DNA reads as TGTGCCAGCAGCTTGGGGACGCTTCCTAACTATGGCTACACCTTC.

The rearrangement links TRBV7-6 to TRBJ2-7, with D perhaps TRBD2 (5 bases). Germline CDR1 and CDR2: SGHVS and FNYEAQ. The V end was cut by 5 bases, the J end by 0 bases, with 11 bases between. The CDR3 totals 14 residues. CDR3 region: CASSIGGSSYEQYF. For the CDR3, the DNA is TGTGCCAGCAGCATAGGAGGTAGCTCCTACGAGCAGTACTTC.

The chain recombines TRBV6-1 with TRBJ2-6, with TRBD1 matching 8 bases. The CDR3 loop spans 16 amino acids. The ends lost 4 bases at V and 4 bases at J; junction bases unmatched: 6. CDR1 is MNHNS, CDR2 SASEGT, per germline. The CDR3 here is CASSGTGKDGANVLTF. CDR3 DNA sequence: TGTGCCAGCAGTGGGACAGGGAAAGACGGGGCCAACGTCCTGACTTTC.

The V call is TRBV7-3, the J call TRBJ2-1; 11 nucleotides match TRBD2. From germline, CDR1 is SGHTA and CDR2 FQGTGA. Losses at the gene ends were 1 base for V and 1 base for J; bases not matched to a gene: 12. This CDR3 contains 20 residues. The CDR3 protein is CASSLNLVTSGAPSYNEQFF. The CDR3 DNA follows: TGTGCCAGCAGCTTAAATCTCGTGACTAGCGGGGCCCCTTCCTACAATGAGCAGTTCTTC. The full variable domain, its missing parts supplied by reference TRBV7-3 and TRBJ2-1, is GAGVSQTPSNKVTEKGKYVELRCDPISGHTALYWYRQSLGQGPEFLIYFQGTGAADDSGLPNDRFFAVRPEGSVSTLKIQRTERGDSAVYLCASSLNLVTSGAPSYNEQFFGPGTRLTVL.

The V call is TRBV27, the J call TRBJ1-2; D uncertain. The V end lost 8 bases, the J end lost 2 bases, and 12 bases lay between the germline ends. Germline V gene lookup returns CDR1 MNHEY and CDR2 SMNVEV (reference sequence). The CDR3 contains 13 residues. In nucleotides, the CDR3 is TGTGCCAGCGGGTCTATCCGCAACTATGGCTACACCTTC. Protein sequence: CASGSIRNYGYTF.

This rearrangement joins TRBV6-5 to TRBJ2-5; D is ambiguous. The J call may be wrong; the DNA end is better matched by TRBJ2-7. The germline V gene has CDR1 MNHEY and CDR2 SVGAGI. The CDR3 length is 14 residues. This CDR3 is CASSYSRASYEQYF. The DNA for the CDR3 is TGTGCCAGCAGTTACTCACGGGCTTCCTACGAGCAGTACTTC.

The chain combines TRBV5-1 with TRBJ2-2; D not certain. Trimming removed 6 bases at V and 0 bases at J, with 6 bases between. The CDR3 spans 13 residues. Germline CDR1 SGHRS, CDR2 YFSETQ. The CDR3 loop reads CASTKTNTGELFF. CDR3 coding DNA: TGCGCCAGCACCAAGACGAACACCGGGGAGCTGTTTTTT.

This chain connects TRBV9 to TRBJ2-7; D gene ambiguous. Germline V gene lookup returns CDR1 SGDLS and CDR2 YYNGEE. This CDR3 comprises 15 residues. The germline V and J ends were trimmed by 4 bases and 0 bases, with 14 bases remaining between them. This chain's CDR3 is CASSTHPDSSYEQYF. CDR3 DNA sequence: TGTGCCAGCAGCACACATCCGGATAGCTCCTACGAGCAGTACTTC.

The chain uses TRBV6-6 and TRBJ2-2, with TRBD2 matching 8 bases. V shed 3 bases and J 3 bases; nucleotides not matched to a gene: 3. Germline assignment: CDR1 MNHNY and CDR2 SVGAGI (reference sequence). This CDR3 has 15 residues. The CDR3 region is CASSYSGAYTGELFF. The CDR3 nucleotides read TGTGCCAGCAGTTATAGCGGGGCCTACACCGGGGAGCTGTTTTTT.

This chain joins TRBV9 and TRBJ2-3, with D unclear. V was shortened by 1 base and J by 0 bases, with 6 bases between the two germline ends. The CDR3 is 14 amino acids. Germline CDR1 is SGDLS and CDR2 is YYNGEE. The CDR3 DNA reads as TGTGCCAGCAGCGTACAGTCTAGCACAGATACGCAGTATTTT. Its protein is CASSVQSSTDTQYF.

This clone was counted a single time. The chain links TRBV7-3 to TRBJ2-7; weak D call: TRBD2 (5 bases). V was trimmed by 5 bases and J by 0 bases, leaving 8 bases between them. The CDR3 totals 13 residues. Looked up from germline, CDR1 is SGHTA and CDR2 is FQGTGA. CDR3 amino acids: CASSPGGSYEQYF. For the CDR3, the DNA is TGTGCCAGCAGCCCCGGAGGCTCCTACGAGCAGTACTTC.

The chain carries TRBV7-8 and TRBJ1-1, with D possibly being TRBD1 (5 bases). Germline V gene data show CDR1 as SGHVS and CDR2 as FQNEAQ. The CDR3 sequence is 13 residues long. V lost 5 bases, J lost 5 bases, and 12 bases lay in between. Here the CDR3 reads CASSVFRETEAFF. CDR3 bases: TGTGCCAGCAGCGTATTCAGGGAGACTGAAGCTTTCTTT.

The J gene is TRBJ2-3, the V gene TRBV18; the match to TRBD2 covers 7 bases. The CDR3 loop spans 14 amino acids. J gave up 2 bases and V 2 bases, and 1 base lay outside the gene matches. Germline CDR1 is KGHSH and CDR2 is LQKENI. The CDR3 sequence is CASSPGDYTDTQYF. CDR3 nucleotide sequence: TGTGCCAGCTCACCAGGGGACTACACAGATACGCAGTATTTT.

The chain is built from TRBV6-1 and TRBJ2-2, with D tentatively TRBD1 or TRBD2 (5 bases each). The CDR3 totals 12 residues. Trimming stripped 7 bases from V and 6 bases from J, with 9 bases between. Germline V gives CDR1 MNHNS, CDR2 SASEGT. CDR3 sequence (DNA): TGTGCCAGCAATCCGGGGCCCGGGGAGCTGTTTTTT. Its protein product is CASNPGPGELFF.

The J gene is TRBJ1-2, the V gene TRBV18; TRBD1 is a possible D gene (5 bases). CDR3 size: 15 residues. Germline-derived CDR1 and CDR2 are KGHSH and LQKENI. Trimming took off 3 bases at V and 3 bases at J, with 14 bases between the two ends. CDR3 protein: CASSPRDPLYYGYTF. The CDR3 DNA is TGTGCCAGCTCACCGCGGGACCCCCTATACTATGGCTACACCTTC.

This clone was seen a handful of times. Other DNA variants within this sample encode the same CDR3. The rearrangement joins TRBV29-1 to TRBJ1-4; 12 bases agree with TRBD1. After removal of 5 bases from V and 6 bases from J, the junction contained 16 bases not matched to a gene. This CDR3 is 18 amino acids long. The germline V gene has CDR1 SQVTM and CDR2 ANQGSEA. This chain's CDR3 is CSVPDPGQGAFSYEKLFF. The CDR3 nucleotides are TGCAGCGTTCCCGATCCGGGACAGGGGGCTTTTTCCTATGAAAAACTGTTTTTT.